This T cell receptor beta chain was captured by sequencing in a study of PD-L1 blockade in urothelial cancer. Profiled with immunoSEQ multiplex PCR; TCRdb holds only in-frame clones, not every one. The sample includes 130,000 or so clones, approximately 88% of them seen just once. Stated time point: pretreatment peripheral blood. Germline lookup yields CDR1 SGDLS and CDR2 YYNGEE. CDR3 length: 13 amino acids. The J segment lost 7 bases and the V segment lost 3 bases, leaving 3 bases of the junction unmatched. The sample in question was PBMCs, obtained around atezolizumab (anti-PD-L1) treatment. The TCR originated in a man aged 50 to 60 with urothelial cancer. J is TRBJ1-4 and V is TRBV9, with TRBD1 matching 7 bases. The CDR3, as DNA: TGTGCCAGCAGCGCAGGGGGACGTGAAAAACTGTTTTTT. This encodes CASSAGGREKLFF. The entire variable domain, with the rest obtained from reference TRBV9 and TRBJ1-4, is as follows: DSGVTQTPKHLITATGQRVTLRCSPRSGDLSVYWYQQSLDQGLQFLIQYYNGEERAKGNILERFSAQQFPDLHSELNLSSLELGDSALYFCASSAGGREKLFFGSGTQLSVL.